The entry that follows covers one TCR beta chain sequence. The table came from immunoSEQ multiplex PCR; TCRdb's copy has only in-frame clones and leaves some out. The sample has roughly 180,000 clones, 85% seen once. This entry is derived from a study of blood T cell repertoires in COVID-19. The sequencing input was peripheral blood. The TCR sequence derives from a woman aged 55-69 years with acute or convalescent COVID-19.

The CDR3 DNA sequence: TGTGCCAGCAGGGGCCCGGGAGGCTACACCTTC. Translated, it gives CASRGPGGYTF. This chain uses TRBV27 with TRBJ1-2; no definite D call. CDR3 length: 11 residues. Trimming pared 6 bases from V and 8 bases from J, leaving 10 bases between. Looked up from germline, CDR1 is MNHEY and CDR2 is SMNVEV (reference sequence).